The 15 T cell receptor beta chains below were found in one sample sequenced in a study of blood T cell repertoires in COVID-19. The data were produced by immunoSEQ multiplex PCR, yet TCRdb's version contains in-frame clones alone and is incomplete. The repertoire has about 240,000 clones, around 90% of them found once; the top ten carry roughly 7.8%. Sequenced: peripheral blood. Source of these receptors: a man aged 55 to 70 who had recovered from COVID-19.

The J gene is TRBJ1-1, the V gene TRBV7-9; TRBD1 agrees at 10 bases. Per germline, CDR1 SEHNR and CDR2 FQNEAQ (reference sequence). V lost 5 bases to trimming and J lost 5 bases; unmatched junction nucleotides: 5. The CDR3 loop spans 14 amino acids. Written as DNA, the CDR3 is TGTGCCAGCAGCCCGACAGGGGGCATTACTGAAGCTTTCTTT. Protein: CASSPTGGITEAFF.

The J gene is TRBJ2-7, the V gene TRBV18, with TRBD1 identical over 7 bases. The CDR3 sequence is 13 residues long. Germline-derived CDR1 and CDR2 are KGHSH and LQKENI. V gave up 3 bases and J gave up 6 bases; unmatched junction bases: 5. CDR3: CASSPTGFGEQYF. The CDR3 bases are TGTGCCAGCTCACCGACAGGGTTTGGCGAGCAGTACTTC.

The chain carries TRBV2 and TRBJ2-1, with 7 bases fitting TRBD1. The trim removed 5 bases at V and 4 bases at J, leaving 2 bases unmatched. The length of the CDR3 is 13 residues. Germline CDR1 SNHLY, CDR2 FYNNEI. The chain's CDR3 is CASSSQGYNEQFF. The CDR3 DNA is TGTGCCAGCAGTTCACAGGGGTACAATGAGCAGTTCTTC.

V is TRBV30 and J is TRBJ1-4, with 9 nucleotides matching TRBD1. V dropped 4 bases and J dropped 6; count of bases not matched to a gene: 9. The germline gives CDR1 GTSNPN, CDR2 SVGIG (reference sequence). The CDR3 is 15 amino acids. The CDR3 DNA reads TGTGCCTGGACCGTTCCAGGGGACAGGGATGAAAAACTGTTTTTT. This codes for CAWTVPGDRDEKLFF.

CDR3 region: CASSLVGVGEQFF. The CDR3 DNA is TGTGCCAGCAGTTTAGTAGGGGTAGGGGAGCAGTTCTTC. This chain uses TRBV12-3 or TRBV12-4 with TRBJ2-1, with TRBD1 as a possible D gene (5 bases). Trimming cost V 1 base and J 10 bases, with 11 bases left between them. The CDR3 is made up of 13 amino acids.

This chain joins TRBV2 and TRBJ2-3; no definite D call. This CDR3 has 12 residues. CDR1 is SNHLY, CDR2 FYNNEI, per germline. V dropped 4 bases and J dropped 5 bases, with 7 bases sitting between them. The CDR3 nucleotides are TGTGCCAGCAGTGCAGGTGTAGATACGCAGTATTTT. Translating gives CASSAGVDTQYF.

CDR3 nucleotides: TGTGCCAGCAGCCCGACCTGGGGACAAATGAATCAGCCCCAGCATTTT. Residues: CASSPTWGQMNQPQHF. This chain connects TRBV7-8 to TRBJ1-5, with D maybe TRBD1 (6 bases). The CDR3 loop spans 16 amino acids. V was trimmed by 5 bases and J by 4 bases, leaving 18 bases between them. Germline CDR1 reads SGHVS; CDR2 reads FQNEAQ.

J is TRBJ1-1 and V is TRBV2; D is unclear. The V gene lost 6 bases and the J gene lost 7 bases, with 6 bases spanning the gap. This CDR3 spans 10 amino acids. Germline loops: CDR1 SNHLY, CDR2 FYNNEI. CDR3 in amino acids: CASRGFEAFF. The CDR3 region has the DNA TGTGCCAGCAGGGGCTTTGAAGCTTTCTTT.

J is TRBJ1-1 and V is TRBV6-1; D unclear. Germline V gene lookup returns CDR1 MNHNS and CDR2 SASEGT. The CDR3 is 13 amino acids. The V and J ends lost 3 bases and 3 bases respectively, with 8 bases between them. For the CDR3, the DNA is TGTGCCAGCAGTGATGGCGGGCACACTGAAGCTTTCTTT. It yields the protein CASSDGGHTEAFF.

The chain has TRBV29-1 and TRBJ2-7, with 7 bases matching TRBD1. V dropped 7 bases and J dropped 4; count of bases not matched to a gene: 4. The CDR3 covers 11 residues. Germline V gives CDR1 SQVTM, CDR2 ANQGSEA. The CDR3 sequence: CSARQGYEQYV. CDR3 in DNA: TGCAGCGCACGACAGGGATACGAGCAGTACGTC.

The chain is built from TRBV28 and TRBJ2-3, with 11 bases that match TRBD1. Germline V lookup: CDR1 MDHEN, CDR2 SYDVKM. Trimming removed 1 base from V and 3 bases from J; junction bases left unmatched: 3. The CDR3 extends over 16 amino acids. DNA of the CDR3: TGTGCCAGCAGTTTATTCGGGACAGGGGGAACAGATACGCAGTATTTT. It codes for CASSLFGTGGTDTQYF.

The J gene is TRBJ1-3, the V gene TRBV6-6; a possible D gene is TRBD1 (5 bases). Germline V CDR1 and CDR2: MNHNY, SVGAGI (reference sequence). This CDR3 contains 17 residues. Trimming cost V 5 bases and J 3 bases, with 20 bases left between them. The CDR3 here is CASSLAPLGGGGNTIYF. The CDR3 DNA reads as TGTGCCAGCAGTCTGGCCCCCTTGGGGGGAGGTGGAAACACCATATATTTT.

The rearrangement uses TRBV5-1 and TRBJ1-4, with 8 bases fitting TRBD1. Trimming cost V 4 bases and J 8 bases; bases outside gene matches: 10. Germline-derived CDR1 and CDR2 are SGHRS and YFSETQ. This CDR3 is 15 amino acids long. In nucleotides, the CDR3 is TGCGCCAGCAGCGCCCGGACAGGGTCACGCGAAAAACTGTTTTTT. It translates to CASSARTGSREKLFF.

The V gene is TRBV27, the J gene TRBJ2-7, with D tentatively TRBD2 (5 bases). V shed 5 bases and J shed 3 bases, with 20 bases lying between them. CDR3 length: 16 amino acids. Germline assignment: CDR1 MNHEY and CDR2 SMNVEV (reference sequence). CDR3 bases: TGTGCCAGCAGTAGATTTCGAGGGAGTAGGGACTACGAGCAGTACTTC. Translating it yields CASSRFRGSRDYEQYF.

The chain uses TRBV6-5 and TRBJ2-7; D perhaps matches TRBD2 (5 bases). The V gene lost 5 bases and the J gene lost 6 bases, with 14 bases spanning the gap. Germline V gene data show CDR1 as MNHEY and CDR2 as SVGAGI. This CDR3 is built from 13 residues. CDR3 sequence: CASSRGTETEQYF. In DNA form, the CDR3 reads TGTGCCAGCAGTCGGGGAACCGAGACCGAGCAGTACTTC.